This T cell receptor (beta chain) was retrieved from a study of blood T cell repertoires in COVID-19. Study information: The samples span acute and convalescent COVID-19 from the United States, Italy and Spain. From T cells, B-cell-depleted T cells, or PBMCs came the material, which was cDNA or gDNA.

The CDR3 sequence is 14 residues long. In germline, CDR1 is MNHNS, CDR2 SASEGT. Trimming left V 6 bases short and J 4 bases short, with 15 bases between. This clone was counted a single time. Per the authors' pipeline: Estimates of nucleated cell counts were drawn from the amplification of reference gene primers. Sequenced by immunoSEQ multiplex PCR; TCRdb stores in-frame clones only, minus some. V and J calls and clone size are as listed in that table; D and trimming were resolved from the DNA. The data hold approximately 180,000 clones, with about 93% observed a single time. This sequence was found in a man aged 50 or older with acute or convalescent COVID-19. Sequenced sample: peripheral blood. This chain joins TRBV6-1 and TRBJ1-1; unclear D gene. In DNA, the CDR3 is TGTGCCAGCAGGGCCTCCGTGATGTCCACTGAAGCTTTCTTT. Its translation: CASRASVMSTEAFF.